A single sample is the source of the 11 T cell receptor beta chains below, sequenced in a study of blood T cell repertoires in COVID-19. The assay was immunoSEQ multiplex PCR, and TCRdb's table has in-frame clones only and misses some. The sample has roughly 430,000 clones, around 90% seen once. Material: PBMCs or T cells enriched from blood (not recorded which). The receptors were sampled from a woman aged 35 to 49 with acute COVID-19.

J is TRBJ1-2 and V is TRBV5-5, with 9 bases matching TRBD1. From germline, CDR1 is SGHKS and CDR2 YYEKEE (reference sequence). Unmatched junction bases numbered 13, after V lost 4 bases and J lost 0 bases. This CDR3 is 18 amino acids long. CDR3 sequence reads: CASSPRFLGQGPNYGYTF. DNA of the CDR3: TGTGCCAGCAGCCCTCGGTTTCTGGGACAGGGTCCTAACTATGGCTACACCTTC.

The rearrangement uses TRBV6-6 and TRBJ1-1; weak D call: TRBD1 (6 bases). Trimming removed 2 bases at V and 1 base at J, with 14 bases between. Germline CDR1 reads MNHNY; CDR2 reads SVGAGI (reference sequence). The CDR3 loop spans 16 amino acids. In DNA form, the CDR3 reads TGTGCCAGCAGTTACGTACCGGGACATACGAACACTGAAGCTTTCTTT. Encoded protein: CASSYVPGHTNTEAFF.

The V gene is TRBV13, the J gene TRBJ2-3, with 13 bases lining up with TRBD2. After removal of 5 bases from V and 6 bases from J, the junction contained 17 bases not matched to a gene. There are 19 residues in the CDR3. Germline-derived CDR1 and CDR2 are PRHDT and FYEKMQ (reference sequence). The CDR3 loop reads CASSPNKLAGGLGIDTQYF. CDR3 DNA: TGTGCCAGCAGCCCCAACAAACTAGCGGGGGGGCTAGGCATCGATACGCAGTATTTT.

This chain joins TRBV7-9 and TRBJ1-2, with 7 bases fitting TRBD1. Germline CDR1 SEHNR, CDR2 FQNEAQ (reference sequence). The CDR3 covers 16 residues. Germline trimming cut 5 bases from V and 6 bases from J; bases unmatched to any gene: 15. The CDR3 sequence: CASSVIGTVRRHGYTF. The CDR3 region has the DNA TGTGCCAGCAGCGTAATAGGGACAGTCCGTCGCCATGGCTACACCTTC.

The V call is TRBV6-6, the J call TRBJ1-5; tentatively, D is TRBD1 (6 bases). Germline lookup yields CDR1 MNHNY and CDR2 SVGAGI (reference sequence). Between the trimmed V and J ends, which lost 3 bases and 3 bases, there was a span of 9 bases. This CDR3 comprises 14 residues. The CDR3 reads CASSYGGNNQPQHF. CDR3 bases: TGTGCCAGCAGTTATGGGGGCAACAATCAGCCCCAGCATTTT.

The V and J genes are TRBV7-7 and TRBJ1-3; D is uncertain. Germline values: CDR1 SSHAT, CDR2 FNYEAQ (reference sequence). This CDR3 has 17 amino acids. Trimming cost V 6 bases and J 4 bases, with 22 bases left between them. The CDR3 sequence is CASSREPPFVGGNTIYF. The CDR3 nucleotides read TGTGCCAGCAGTCGCGAGCCTCCCTTTGTGGGCGGAAACACCATATATTTT. Combining the CDR3 with reference TRBV7-7 and TRBJ1-3 gives the whole variable domain GAGVSQSPRYKVTKRGQDVTLRCDPISSHATLYWYQQALGQGPEFLTYFNYEAQPDKSGLPSDRFSAERPEGSISTLTIQRTEQRDSAMYRCASSREPPFVGGNTIYFGEGSWLTVV.

The chain recombines TRBV11-2 with TRBJ2-3; 8 bases are a match to TRBD2. Germline values: CDR1 SGHAT, CDR2 FQNNGV. Trimming at V came to 2 bases and at J to 1 base, leaving 2 bases not matched to a gene. CDR3 size: 15 residues. The CDR3 here is CASSLSAGGTDTQYF. The CDR3 DNA is TGTGCCAGCAGCTTATCAGCGGGGGGCACAGATACGCAGTATTTT.

The chain uses TRBV6-5 and TRBJ2-5, with TRBD2 identical over 14 bases. The CDR3 runs 16 residues. With V trimmed by 0 bases and J by 7 bases, 4 bases remained unmatched. Germline CDR1 and CDR2: MNHEY and SVGAGI. In DNA, the CDR3 is TGTGCCAGCAGTTACTCGACTAGCGGGGGGGCCGGGACCCAGTACTTC. This sequence encodes CASSYSTSGGAGTQYF.

The V gene is TRBV3-1 (or the pseudogene TRBV3-2), the J gene TRBJ2-5, with 12 bases matching TRBD2. Germline V CDR1 and CDR2: LGHDT, YNNKEL (reference sequence). Trimming cost V 4 bases and J 4 bases; bases outside gene matches: 7. The CDR3 is made up of 16 amino acids. CDR3 protein: CASSPTLAGGTETQYF. CDR3 nucleotides: TGTGCCAGCAGCCCCACCCTAGCGGGGGGGACAGAGACCCAGTACTTC.

To note about this clone: Other DNA sequences from this sample encode an identical CDR3 as well. The chain joins TRBV29-1 to TRBJ1-4; D might be TRBD1 (6 bases). The V gene lost 3 bases and the J gene lost 8 bases, with 7 bases spanning the gap. The CDR3 loop spans 11 amino acids. Germline V lookup: CDR1 SQVTM, CDR2 ANQGSEA. In DNA form, the CDR3 reads TGCAGCGTTGAGAGGGGGGAAAAACTGTTTTTT. It is translated as CSVERGEKLFF.

This chain connects TRBV25-1 to TRBJ2-5, with a tentative D call TRBD1 (6 bases). Trimming pared 1 base from V and 3 bases from J, leaving 15 bases between. This CDR3 region has 16 residues. Looked up from germline, CDR1 is MGHDK and CDR2 is SYGVNS. CDR3 sequence: CASSESRGPSKETQYF. In DNA form, the CDR3 reads TGTGCCAGCAGTGAATCCAGGGGACCCTCGAAAGAGACCCAGTACTTC.